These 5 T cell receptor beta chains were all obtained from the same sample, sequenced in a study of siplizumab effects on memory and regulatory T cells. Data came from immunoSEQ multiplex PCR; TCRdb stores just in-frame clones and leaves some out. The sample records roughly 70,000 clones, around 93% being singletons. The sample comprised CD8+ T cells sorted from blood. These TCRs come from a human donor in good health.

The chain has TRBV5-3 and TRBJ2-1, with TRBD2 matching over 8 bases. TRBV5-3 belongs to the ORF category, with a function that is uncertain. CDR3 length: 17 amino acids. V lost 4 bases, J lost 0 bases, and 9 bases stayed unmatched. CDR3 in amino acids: CARSLEPLAGSYNEQFF. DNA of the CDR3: TGTGCCAGAAGCCTGGAGCCGCTAGCGGGCTCCTACAATGAGCAGTTCTTC.

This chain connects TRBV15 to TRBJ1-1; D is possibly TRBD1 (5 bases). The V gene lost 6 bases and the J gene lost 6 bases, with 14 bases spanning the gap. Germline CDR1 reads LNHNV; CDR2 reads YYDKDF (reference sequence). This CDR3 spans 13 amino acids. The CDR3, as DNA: TGTGCCACCAGAGCCGGGGCCGGCGCTGAAGCTTTCTTT. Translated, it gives CATRAGAGAEAFF.

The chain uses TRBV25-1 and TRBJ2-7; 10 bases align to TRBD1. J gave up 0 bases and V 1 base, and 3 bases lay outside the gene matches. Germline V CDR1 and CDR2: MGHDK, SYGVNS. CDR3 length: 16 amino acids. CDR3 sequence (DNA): TGTGCCAGCAGTGAATCGGGACAGGGGAACTCCTACGAGCAGTACTTC. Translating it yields CASSESGQGNSYEQYF.

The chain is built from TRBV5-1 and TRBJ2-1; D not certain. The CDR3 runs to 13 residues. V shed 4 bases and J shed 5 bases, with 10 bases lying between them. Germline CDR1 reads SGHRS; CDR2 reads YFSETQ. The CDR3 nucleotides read TGCGCCAGCAGCGGATCCCCGGACAATGAGCAGTTCTTC. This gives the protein CASSGSPDNEQFF. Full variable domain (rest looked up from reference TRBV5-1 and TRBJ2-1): KAGVTQTPRYLIKTRGQQVTLSCSPISGHRSVSWYQQTPGQGLQFLFEYFSETQRNKGNFPGRFSGRQFSNSRSEMNVSTLELGDSALYLCASSGSPDNEQFFGPGTRLTVL.

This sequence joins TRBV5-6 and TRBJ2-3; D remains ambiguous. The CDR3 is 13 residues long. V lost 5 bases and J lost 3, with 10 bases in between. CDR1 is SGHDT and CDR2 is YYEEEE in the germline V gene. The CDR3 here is CASSRAGTDTQYF. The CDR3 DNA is TGTGCCAGCAGTCGAGCTGGGACAGATACGCAGTATTTT. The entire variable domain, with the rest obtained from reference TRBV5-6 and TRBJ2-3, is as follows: DAGVTQSPTHLIKTRGQQVTLRCSPKSGHDTVSWYQQALGQGPQFIFQYYEEEERQRGNFPDRFSGHQFPNYSSELNVNALLLGDSALYLCASSRAGTDTQYFGPGTRLTVL.